One T cell receptor beta chain is described in this entry. Per germline, CDR1 MDHEN and CDR2 SYDVKM. The V and J ends lost 10 bases and 0 bases respectively, with 21 bases between them. This CDR3 comprises 16 residues. This sample was included in a study of shared clonotypes between healthy human individuals. Study-level background: The composition of the donors was a couple of women and three men aged 18 to 49.

TCRdb's table, derived via immunoSEQ multiplex PCR, lists solely in-frame clones and lacks some. The data contain around 350,000 clones, more than 60% of them seen just once; the ten biggest clones take up 8% to 13%. V usage is TRBV28 and J usage is TRBJ1-2; a weak D match, TRBD1 (6 bases). The receptor comes from a young man in good health. Input material: memory CD4+ T cells sorted from blood. Subset: CD45RA-negative fraction. The CDR3 sequence is CATGVLGGQANYGYTF. The CDR3 nucleotides read TGTGCCACCGGAGTATTAGGGGGGCAAGCTAACTATGGCTACACCTTC.